This entry concerns a single T cell receptor beta chain. Its matching antigen is unknown. The sample comes from a study of cytomegalovirus exposure and HLA in healthy donors. General study findings and limits: Cytomegalovirus-associated status was assigned to 150 or so TCR beta chains. Later, TCR association rates were found to vary by HLA locus, highest for DRB1 and lowest for HLA-C. A reported reduction in N-insertions relative to the roughly 710-donor mean was seen in an Asian-associated ancestry cluster in a later analysis.

Germline V CDR1 and CDR2: MNHEY, SVGAGI. The CDR3 covers 15 residues. V was pared by 5 bases and J by 5 bases, with 9 bases of the junction left unmatched. PCR employed 60 Vbeta and 13 Jbeta primers. This table comes from immunoSEQ multiplex PCR, and its TCRdb copy is limited to in-frame clones, with some not included. The sample records some 180,000 clones, around 75% being singletons. The chain carries TRBV6-5 and TRBJ2-7, with 10 bases identical to TRBD1. The source is a woman aged 25 to 45 in good health and CMV-seronegative. Material: PBMCs. The CDR3: CASSPEGTGAHEQYF. As DNA, the CDR3 is TGTGCCAGCAGTCCCGAGGGGACAGGGGCTCACGAGCAGTACTTC.